The text below deals with one T cell receptor (beta chain). Its antigen remains unidentified. This entry comes from a study of PD-L1 blockade in urothelial cancer. Overall study context: Among blood samples, the median T cell count was some 140,000.

The CDR3 totals 14 residues. Germline CDR1 and CDR2: SQVTM and ANQGSEA. With 0 bases removed from V and 7 bases from J, the gap between germline ends came to 12 bases. Generated by immunoSEQ multiplex PCR, the TCRdb table keeps only in-frame clones and is missing some. The repertoire includes under 35,000 clones, about 87% of them detected once, and around 3.6% sits in the top ten. Study results and caveats: Where pretreatment blood TCR clonality fell below the median, better survival was predicted. Durable-benefit patients had greater expansion of tumor-associated blood clones at 3 weeks.

The sequencing here drew on PBMCs, taken around atezolizumab (anti-PD-L1) treatment. This chain uses TRBV29-1 with TRBJ1-4; D is possibly TRBD1 (5 bases). The TCR was taken from a man between 50 and 59 years old with urothelial cancer. In DNA, the CDR3 is TGCAGCGTTGAAGACGCGGGGGAGGGTGAAAAACTGTTTTTT. Translating gives CSVEDAGEGEKLFF.